Following are 11 T cell receptor beta chains from one sample sequenced in a study of memory CD8 T cells in hepatitis C reinfection. The time point denotes: pre-reinfection, 55 to 20 weeks before reinfection detection. TCR sequencing was done directly ex vivo on sorted cells, without expansion in vitro. The assay was immunoSEQ multiplex PCR, and TCRdb's table has in-frame clones only and misses some. The sample includes approximately 6,200 clones, more than 80% of them seen just once. What was sequenced was naive CD8+ T cells sorted from blood. These receptors were taken from a man between 50 and 59 years old with hepatitis C virus infection.

The genes are TRBV19 and TRBJ2-1; D is perhaps TRBD2 (5 bases). V gave up 3 bases and J gave up 3 bases, with 9 bases separating them. There are 14 residues in the CDR3. In germline, CDR1 is LNHDA, CDR2 SQIVND (reference sequence). The CDR3 region is CASSIGGDYNEQFF. CDR3 coding DNA: TGTGCCAGTAGTATTGGAGGAGACTACAATGAGCAGTTCTTC. The whole variable domain, filled in from reference TRBV19 and TRBJ2-1, reads DGGITQSPKYLFRKEGQNVTLSCEQNLNHDAMYWYRQDPGQGLRLIYYSQIVNDFQKGDIAEGYSVSREKKESFPLTVTSAQKNPTAFYLCASSIGGDYNEQFFGPGTRLTVL.

The J gene is TRBJ1-3, the V gene TRBV5-1; a weak D match, TRBD1 (6 bases). Germline V CDR1 and CDR2: SGHRS, YFSETQ. The V end was cut by 0 bases, the J end by 1 base, with 8 bases between. CDR3 size: 15 residues. The CDR3 here is CASSLGTVSGNTIYF. CDR3 coding DNA: TGCGCCAGCAGCTTGGGGACAGTTTCTGGAAACACCATATATTTT.

CDR3 nucleotide sequence: TGTGCCAGCAGCCAAAAAGACAGTCTTGGGGATGAAAAACTGTTTTTT. The encoded protein is CASSQKDSLGDEKLFF. The gene calls are TRBV7-3 and TRBJ1-4; a weak D match, TRBD1 (5 bases). This CDR3 region has 16 residues. The germline V gene has CDR1 SGHTA and CDR2 FQGTGA. The germline V and J ends were trimmed by 5 bases and 6 bases, with 19 bases remaining between them.

The chain couples TRBV5-1 to TRBJ1-2; TRBD1 matches 9 bases. Germline loops: CDR1 SGHRS, CDR2 YFSETQ. This CDR3 has 14 residues. Germline trimming cut 0 bases from V and 6 bases from J; bases unmatched to any gene: 3. CDR3 amino acids: CASSLGGQGNGYTF. CDR3 sequence (DNA): TGCGCCAGCAGCTTGGGTGGACAGGGGAATGGCTACACCTTC.

The J gene is TRBJ1-5, the V gene TRBV4-1, with TRBD1 as a possible D gene (5 bases). The CDR3 is made up of 16 amino acids. V lost 4 bases to trimming and J lost 2 bases, with 15 bases between them. Germline V gene lookup returns CDR1 MGHRA and CDR2 YSYEKL. The CDR3 DNA sequence: TGCGCCAGCAGCCCCCGCATGGGGGGAGGCAATCAGCCCCAGCATTTT. Amino acid sequence: CASSPRMGGGNQPQHF.

The chain has TRBV5-6 and TRBJ2-5, with 10 positions matching TRBD2. CDR1 and CDR2 from the germline V gene are SGHDT and YYEEEE. This CDR3 is 16 amino acids long. J gave up 5 bases and V 4 bases, and 11 bases lay outside the gene matches. This CDR3 is CASSPYSSGSGETQYF. The CDR3 bases are TGTGCCAGCAGCCCCTATTCTAGCGGGAGTGGGGAGACCCAGTACTTC.

The genes are TRBV10-3 and TRBJ2-5, with 8 bases aligning to TRBD2. The trim removed 6 bases at V and 5 bases at J, leaving 11 bases unmatched. The CDR3 spans 15 residues. CDR1 is ENHRY and CDR2 is SYGVKD in the germline V gene. As DNA, the CDR3 is TGTGCCATCAGCGGATCGGGGGGGCCTAGGGAGACCCAGTACTTC. It encodes CAISGSGGPRETQYF.

The chain couples TRBV11-1 to TRBJ2-1; 10 nucleotides agree with TRBD2. Per germline, CDR1 SGHAT and CDR2 FQDESV (reference sequence). V was clipped by 1 base and J by 6 bases; unmatched bases: 3. This CDR3 has 15 amino acids. CDR3 region: CASSLDSGRLNEQFF. In DNA, the CDR3 is TGTGCCAGCAGCTTAGATAGCGGGAGGCTCAATGAGCAGTTCTTC. The full variable domain, its missing parts supplied by reference TRBV11-1 and TRBJ2-1, is EAEVAQSPRYKITEKSQAVAFWCDPISGHATLYWYRQILGQGPELLVQFQDESVVDDSQLPKDRFSAERLKGVDSTLKIQPAELGDSAMYLCASSLDSGRLNEQFFGPGTRLTVL.

The V gene is TRBV11-2, the J gene TRBJ1-4; 7 bases agree with TRBD1. This CDR3 spans 15 amino acids. Trimming cost V 0 bases and J 5 bases; bases outside gene matches: 3. Germline loops: CDR1 SGHAT, CDR2 FQNNGV. The CDR3 loop is CASSLEAGGNEKLFF. DNA for the CDR3: TGTGCCAGCAGCTTAGAAGCAGGGGGAAATGAAAAACTGTTTTTT.

The chain joins TRBV6-1 to TRBJ2-1, with 7 positions matching TRBD1. After removal of 1 base from V and 7 bases from J, the junction contained 7 bases not matched to a gene. The CDR3 is 15 amino acids. Germline-derived CDR1 and CDR2 are MNHNS and SASEGT. The CDR3 DNA reads TGTGCCAGCAGTGAAGACAGGGGTTGGCCTAATGAGCAGTTCTTC. Translation: CASSEDRGWPNEQFF.

This clone was seen a handful of times. The chain has TRBV28 and TRBJ1-1, with TRBD1 identical over 9 bases. CDR3 length: 15 amino acids. Germline V gene data show CDR1 as MDHEN and CDR2 as SYDVKM. J was trimmed by 0 bases and V by 1 base; bases with no gene match: 0. Here the CDR3 DNA reads TGTGCCAGCAGTTTATACAGGGGGCTGAACACTGAAGCTTTCTTT. Its translation is CASSLYRGLNTEAFF. The whole variable domain, filled in from reference TRBV28 and TRBJ1-1, reads DVKVTQSSRYLVKRTGEKVFLECVQDMDHENMFWYRQDPGLGLRLIYFSYDVKMKEKGDIPEGYSVSREKKERFSLILESASTNQTSMYLCASSLYRGLNTEAFFGQGTRLTVV.